This TCR beta chain comes out of a study of cytomegalovirus exposure and HLA in healthy donors. Study-wide results and limits: The authors confirmed in vitro that three CMV-associated chains were specific for CMV antigens. Investigators reported about 160 TCR beta chains as tied to cytomegalovirus.

In this sample, this clone turned up a few times. Its antigen is currently unknown. Vbeta (60) and Jbeta (13) primers were used in the PCR. The protocol was immunoSEQ multiplex PCR, while the TCRdb copy is restricted to in-frame clones and leaves out a portion. This repertoire shows roughly 81,000 clones, over 70% found once; its top ten account for roughly 2%. Germline trimming cut 6 bases from V and 8 bases from J; bases unmatched to any gene: 8. The CDR3 is 15 residues long. Germline CDR1 and CDR2: LGHNA and YSLEER. Sequencing was carried out using PBMCs. The source is a boy aged 5-17 years in good health and CMV-seronegative. The J gene is TRBJ2-1, the V gene TRBV4-3, with TRBD1 identical over 12 bases. The CDR3 DNA reads TGCGCCAGCAGGAGCGGGACAGGGGGCCAGGATGAGCAGTTCTTC. It is translated as CASRSGTGGQDEQFF.